These 24 T cell receptor beta chains were sequenced from one sample in a study of metastatic and nonmetastatic thyroid tumors. TCRdb used MiXCR to call clones anew from the PCR reads. Of about 27,000 clones listed, around 13% were seen once; the top ten hold over 4%. Each patient came to thyroid surgery without any prior treatment (of any kind). Sequencing used blood. These receptors were obtained from a female donor with papillary thyroid cancer or a benign thyroid nodule (not recorded which). Some clones in this sample may be carry-over from other donors' samples.

This clone has a count of ten or more. With a much larger clone just one base away, this may be a read error. V is TRBV6-2 or TRBV6-3 and J is TRBJ1-6, with D perhaps matching TRBD1 (5 bases). This CDR3 is built from 13 residues. CDR1 is MNHEY, CDR2 SVGEGT, per germline. This CDR3 reads CASGGVGNSPPHF. The DNA for the CDR3 is TGTGCCAGCGGGGGGGTAGGTAATTCACCCCCCCACTTT.

Details on this clone: This may be a read error: a much more frequent sequence differs by one nucleotide. This sequence joins TRBV3-1 and TRBJ1-2; 7 positions match TRBD1. The junction had 13 bases not matched to a gene; V was cut back by 1 base and J by 5 bases. Germline V gene sequence: CDR1 LGHDT, CDR2 YNNKEL (reference sequence). CDR3 length: 17 amino acids. In DNA form, the CDR3 reads TGTGCCAGCAGCCAAGCGAGGGGCGTGACAGGGACTTATGGCTACACCTTC. Its protein product is CASSQARGVTGTYGYTF. Together with reference TRBV3-1 and TRBJ1-2, the CDR3 gives the full variable domain: DTAVSQTPKYLVTQMGNDKSIKCEQNLGHDTMYWYKQDSKKFLKIMFSYNNKELIINETVPNRFSPKSPDKAHLNLHINSLELGDSAVYFCASSQARGVTGTYGYTFGSGTRLTVV.

The V gene is TRBV4-1, the J gene TRBJ1-6; TRBD1 might be the D (5 bases). Germline CDR1 reads MGHRA; CDR2 reads YSYEKL. V lost 2 bases to trimming and J lost 8 bases, with 16 bases between them. The CDR3 runs to 16 residues. The chain's CDR3 is CASSQYAGRDDSPLHF. In nucleotides, the CDR3 is TGCGCCAGCAGCCAATACGCCGGCAGGGATGATTCACCCCTCCACTTT.

This clone showed up many times. The chain uses TRBV12-3 or TRBV12-4 and TRBJ2-5; 12 bases match TRBD2. This CDR3 is 18 amino acids long. J gave up 3 bases and V 6 bases, and 14 bases lay outside the gene matches. CDR3 residues: CASSQLAGGGSEKETQYF. In DNA form, the CDR3 reads TGTGCCAGCAGCCAACTAGCGGGAGGAGGTAGTGAGAAAGAGACCCAGTACTTC.

The rearrangement joins TRBV4-1 to TRBJ2-7; 9 bases fit TRBD2. Germline CDR1 MGHRA, CDR2 YSYEKL. V shed 3 bases, J shed 7 bases, and the junction held 10 bases outside the gene matches. This CDR3 comprises 15 residues. The DNA of the CDR3 is TGCGCCAGCAGCCAGGTAGCGGGGGCTGTCTATGAGCAGTACTTC. Amino acid sequence: CASSQVAGAVYEQYF.

This clone was seen repeatedly, ten times or more. The chain uses TRBV20-1 and TRBJ2-7; 8 bases match TRBD1. Unmatched junction bases numbered 4, after V lost 3 bases and J lost 3 bases. The CDR3 runs to 13 residues. Germline V CDR1 and CDR2: DFQATT, SNEGSKA (reference sequence). The CDR3: CSARSDRDYEQYF. DNA for the CDR3: TGCAGTGCTAGGTCGGACAGGGACTACGAGCAGTACTTC.

As regards this clone: Within the sample, other DNA sequences also encode this same CDR3. The chain employs TRBV7-6 and TRBJ2-1; tentative D call: TRBD2 (5 bases). Germline V lookup: CDR1 SGHVS, CDR2 FNYEAQ. The CDR3 runs to 16 residues. Trimming removed 5 bases at V and 7 bases at J, with 21 bases between. The CDR3 DNA is TGTGCCAGCAGCCGAAGGCTAGCTGGAGATCGGAATGAGCAGTTCTTC. Amino acids: CASSRRLAGDRNEQFF.

In this sample, this clone turned up many times. The sample carries other DNA sequences with the same CDR3. The chain is built from TRBV11-2 and TRBJ2-2; no clear D gene. Germline CDR1 is SGHAT and CDR2 is FQNNGV. The CDR3 has 17 residues. Trimming took off 4 bases at V and 0 bases at J, with 15 bases between the two ends. CDR3 DNA: TGTGCCAGCAGCTCCTACCGAACTCCCGCGAACACCGGGGAGCTGTTTTTT. It translates to CASSSYRTPANTGELFF.

This clone was recorded at least ten times. This sequence joins TRBV7-2 and TRBJ1-4; D possibly corresponds to TRBD1 (5 bases). The CDR3 loop spans 18 amino acids. The V end was cut by 5 bases, the J end by 0 bases, with 19 bases between. Germline CDR1 SGHTA, CDR2 FQGNSA. The CDR3 spells CASSLLGEEGPTNEKLFF. CDR3 in DNA: TGTGCCAGCAGCCTCCTGGGGGAGGAGGGCCCAACTAATGAAAAACTGTTTTTT.

This clone was seen at least ten times. A single base separates this from a much larger clone, so it may be a read error. The sample holds other DNA sequences that translate to the same CDR3. This chain joins TRBV27 and TRBJ2-1; D uncertain. In germline, CDR1 is MNHEY, CDR2 SMNVEV (reference sequence). This CDR3 contains 16 residues. CDR3 bases: TGTGCCAGCCAGTCGAATGGGCCGAGCTCCTACAATGAGCAGTTCTTT. Translated: CASQSNGPSSYNEQFF.

The chain couples TRBV20-1 to TRBJ2-1; D may correspond to TRBD1 or TRBD2 (5 bases each). V lost 1 base to trimming and J lost 1 base, with 11 bases between them. Germline V gives CDR1 DFQATT, CDR2 SNEGSKA (reference sequence). The CDR3 loop spans 15 amino acids. Here the CDR3 reads CSARVGTKSYNEQFF. CDR3 DNA sequence: TGCAGTGCTAGAGTGGGGACGAAGTCCTACAATGAGCAGTTCTTC.

The CDR3 sequence is CATSDTTGNSYGYTF. The CDR3 DNA is TGTGCCACCAGTGATACCACAGGGAATTCGTATGGCTACACCTTC. The V gene is TRBV24-1, the J gene TRBJ1-2; possible D gene TRBD1, 6 bases. Per germline, CDR1 KGHDR and CDR2 SFDVKD. The CDR3 has 15 residues. The ends were cut back, 3 bases at V and 5 bases at J, with 15 bases in the middle.

This clone is judged medium-sized (0.01 to 0.1%). This rearrangement joins TRBV7-9 to TRBJ1-5; D possibly corresponds to TRBD1 (6 bases). Germline V CDR1 and CDR2: SEHNR, FQNEAQ (reference sequence). V dropped 3 bases and J dropped 2 bases, with 14 bases sitting between them. CDR3 length: 16 amino acids. The CDR3 sequence is CASSFRRGEGNQPQHF. The CDR3 nucleotides are TGTGCCAGCAGCTTCAGGAGGGGGGAGGGCAATCAGCCCCAGCATTTT.

This clone showed up many times. The V and J genes are TRBV9 and TRBJ2-3; D might be TRBD2 (6 bases). CDR1 and CDR2 from the germline V gene are SGDLS and YYNGEE. V was clipped by 2 bases and J by 2 bases, with 12 bases between them. The CDR3 is 15 residues long. The CDR3 region has the DNA TGTGCCAGCAGCGTTGGGGCGGGGTACACAGATACGCAGTATTTT. This gives the protein CASSVGAGYTDTQYF.

This clone was detected many times. A much bigger clone sits one base away, suggesting this may be a read error. This chain joins TRBV20-1 and TRBJ2-1; D unresolved. The germline V gene has CDR1 DFQATT and CDR2 SNEGSKA (reference sequence). The CDR3 sequence is 15 residues long. The CDR3 DNA follows: TGCGGTGCCCCGGAACGACGGAAAGGTGGAGATGAGCAGTTCTTC. It yields the protein CGAPERRKGGDEQFF.

This clone is medium-sized in the sample. The V and J genes are TRBV27 and TRBJ2-1; D call uncertain. Trimming left V 6 bases short and J 0 bases short, with 21 bases between. The CDR3 runs to 18 residues. Germline assignment: CDR1 MNHEY and CDR2 SMNVEV (reference sequence). CDR3 sequence: CASRLLGLTPSSYNEQFF. The CDR3 nucleotides read TGTGCCAGCAGGCTATTGGGGTTGACTCCAAGCTCCTACAATGAGCAGTTCTTC.

This clone was recorded many times. The genes are TRBV4-1 and TRBJ2-5; either TRBD1 or TRBD2 may fit D (5 bases each). Germline CDR1 MGHRA, CDR2 YSYEKL. Trimming pared 4 bases from V and 7 bases from J, leaving 16 bases between. The CDR3 covers 14 residues. The CDR3 bases are TGCGCCAGCAGCCCCCCCGAGGGGAGTGTGACCCAGTACTTC. The encoded protein is CASSPPEGSVTQYF.

This chain links TRBV20-1 with TRBJ2-5, with a possible D match to TRBD1 (5 bases). The germline gives CDR1 DFQATT, CDR2 SNEGSKA (reference sequence). CDR3 size: 14 residues. Between the trimmed V and J ends, which lost 0 bases and 4 bases, there was a span of 12 bases. Here the CDR3 DNA reads TGCAGTGCTAGAGATGGCGGAAGGGGAGAGACCCAGTACTTC. It yields the protein CSARDGGRGETQYF.

At least ten counts were recorded for this clone. The V and J genes are TRBV5-6 and TRBJ2-7; TRBD2 matches 10 bases. Trimming at V came to 2 bases and at J to 7 bases, leaving 12 bases not matched to a gene. Germline V CDR1 and CDR2: SGHDT, YYEEEE. The CDR3 has 16 amino acids. CDR3 in DNA: TGTGCCAGCAGCTTCGTAAGAGCGGGAGGGCCCGGGGAGCAGTACTTC. Translation gives CASSFVRAGGPGEQYF. The variable domain in full, completed from reference TRBV5-6 and TRBJ2-7, reads DAGVTQSPTHLIKTRGQQVTLRCSPKSGHDTVSWYQQALGQGPQFIFQYYEEEERQRGNFPDRFSGHQFPNYSSELNVNALLLGDSALYLCASSFVRAGGPGEQYFGPGTRLTVT.

This clone was counted at least ten times. The gene calls are TRBV20-1 and TRBJ1-5; 7 nucleotides align to TRBD1. V shed 6 bases and J 2 bases; nucleotides not matched to a gene: 10. Germline CDR1 is DFQATT and CDR2 is SNEGSKA (reference sequence). The CDR3 loop spans 15 amino acids. The CDR3 DNA follows: TGCAGTGCGGGGGGAGAGGGGACAGGCAATCAGCCCCAGCATTTT. Encoded protein: CSAGGEGTGNQPQHF.

This clone has a count of ten or more. V and J are TRBV7-3 and TRBJ2-3; D is perhaps TRBD2 (6 bases). V shed 4 bases and J shed 4 bases, with 21 bases lying between them. The germline V gene has CDR1 SGHTA and CDR2 FQGTGA. The CDR3 consists of 17 residues. For the CDR3, the DNA is TGTGCCAGCAGCTCGCCGAGGGGAGGAGTGATTGCAGATACGCAGTATTTT. It encodes CASSSPRGGVIADTQYF.

This clone has only a few counts. The chain combines TRBV6-4 with TRBJ2-7; TRBD2 might be the D (7 bases). V was clipped by 0 bases and J by 9 bases, with 18 bases between them. CDR3 length: 15 amino acids. Germline CDR1 is MRHNA and CDR2 is SNTAGT. The CDR3, as DNA: TGTGCCAGCAGTGACTCGCAGTACAGGGACTATGGGCAGTACTTC. It encodes CASSDSQYRDYGQYF.

This clone has just a few counts. A much larger clone lies a single base off, so this may be a read error. The same CDR3 arises from other DNA sequences in this sample as well. The chain joins TRBV7-9 to TRBJ2-5; D is possibly TRBD1 (5 bases). CDR3 length: 13 residues. Germline V CDR1 and CDR2: SEHNR, FQNEAQ (reference sequence). As DNA, the CDR3 is TGTGCCAGCAGCCCAGGACAACAAGAGACACAGTACTTC. Residues: CASSPGQQETQYF.

The J gene is TRBJ2-7, the V gene TRBV5-1, with TRBD1 identical over 8 bases. Germline trimming cut 1 base from V and 3 bases from J; bases unmatched to any gene: 3. The CDR3 covers 14 residues. Germline values: CDR1 SGHRS, CDR2 YFSETQ. The CDR3: CASSLTGQGYEQYF. The CDR3 DNA follows: TGCGCCAGCAGCTTGACTGGACAGGGCTACGAGCAGTACTTC.